Below are 26 T cell receptor beta chains sequenced from a single sample in a study of T-cell reconstitution after alpha-beta-depleted transplantation in children. During its preparation, the TCRbeta library received unique molecular identifiers. Each CDR3 protein gets one entry after TCRdb re-called the PCR reads with MiXCR. The sample has 100,000 or so distinct CDR3 sequences, about 5.6% seen once. The sequencing here drew on PBMCs, mostly from graft donor cells, taken 60 days after TCRalphabeta/CD19-depleted stem cell transplant. Receptors were obtained from a female patient aged 2 to 10 who had a stem cell transplant for Fanconi anemia, so the T cells may come from the graft donor.

This clonotype showed up just a few times. This rearrangement joins TRBV5-1 to TRBJ2-5; 9 bases map to TRBD2. V gave up 4 bases and J gave up 4 bases; unmatched junction bases: 8. There are 15 residues in the CDR3. Germline values: CDR1 SGHRS, CDR2 YFSETQ. The CDR3 bases are TGCGCCAGCAGCCAGGCGGGAGGGCCAGGAGAGACCCAGTACTTC. It yields the protein CASSQAGGPGETQYF.

This clonotype was seen ten or more times. V is TRBV5-1 and J is TRBJ2-5; D unclear. Germline CDR1 SGHRS, CDR2 YFSETQ. Trimming took off 9 bases at V and 4 bases at J, with 10 bases between the two ends. The CDR3 runs to 11 residues. The CDR3 region has the DNA TGCGCCAACCCCTTCCGAGAGACCCAGTACTTC. Its translation: CANPFRETQYF.

This rearrangement joins TRBV15 to TRBJ2-5, with TRBD2 matching over 8 bases. This CDR3 has 15 residues. With 1 base clipped from V and 0 bases from J, the junction kept 1 base outside the gene matches. The germline CDR1 and CDR2 sequences are LNHNV and YYDKDF (reference sequence). CDR3 sequence (DNA): TGTGCCACCAGCAGAGCGGGAGGGTACCAAGAGACCCAGTACTTC. The encoded protein is CATSRAGGYQETQYF.

This clonotype was detected a few times. This chain links TRBV27 with TRBJ2-7, with D uncertain. Germline assignment: CDR1 MNHEY and CDR2 SMNVEV (reference sequence). Trimming took off 2 bases at V and 5 bases at J, with 7 bases between the two ends. CDR3 length: 12 residues. The DNA of the CDR3 is TGTGCCAGCAGTTTAGGTCCCCACGAGCAGTACTTC. Amino acids: CASSLGPHEQYF.

Ten or more counts support this clonotype. V is TRBV4-2 and J is TRBJ2-3, with D perhaps matching TRBD1 (6 bases). This CDR3 is 13 amino acids long. CDR1 and CDR2 from the germline V gene are LGHNA and YNFKEQ. V was clipped by 2 bases and J by 10 bases, with 13 bases between them. CDR3 coding DNA: TGTGCCAGCAGCCAACACCTCAGGGGATCGCAGTATTTT. Its translation: CASSQHLRGSQYF.

Within the sample, this clonotype is medium-sized (0.01 to 0.1%). This chain uses TRBV5-1 with TRBJ2-7; D not resolved. Trimming left V 0 bases short and J 6 bases short, with 10 bases between. The CDR3 has 13 amino acids. Germline V gene lookup returns CDR1 SGHRS and CDR2 YFSETQ. CDR3 residues: CASSLAPAAEQYF. In DNA, the CDR3 is TGCGCCAGCAGCTTGGCTCCGGCCGCCGAGCAGTACTTC.

As concerns this clonotype: A much larger clonotype is one base distant, so this may be a read error. J is TRBJ2-3 and V is TRBV2, with D tentatively TRBD1 (5 bases). CDR1 and CDR2 (germline): SNHLY, FYNNEI. Trimming removed 8 bases from V and 2 bases from J, with 26 bases in between. The CDR3 sequence is 18 residues long. CDR3 loop: CASCFFFGGRAATDTQYF. The CDR3 DNA reads TGTGCCAGCTGTTTCTTTTTCGGCGGCAGGGCAGCCACAGATACGCAGTATTTT.

This chain's CDR3 is CASSPFAPGAGQANEQFF. In nucleotides, the CDR3 is TGTGCCAGCTCACCATTTGCCCCAGGGGCGGGCCAGGCCAATGAGCAGTTCTTC. The chain carries TRBV18 and TRBJ2-1, with D tentatively TRBD1 (6 bases). This CDR3 contains 18 residues. Germline lookup yields CDR1 KGHSH and CDR2 LQKENI. Trimming took 2 bases from V and 6 from J, leaving 23 bases between them.

This clonotype was observed at least ten times. This chain connects TRBV5-1 to TRBJ2-1; 8 bases match TRBD1. CDR3 length: 14 residues. With V trimmed by 4 bases and J by 6 bases, 6 bases remained unmatched. Germline assignment: CDR1 SGHRS and CDR2 YFSETQ. The CDR3 reads CASSNPGQANEQFF. In DNA, the CDR3 is TGCGCCAGCAGCAACCCGGGACAGGCCAATGAGCAGTTCTTC.

This clonotype appeared many times. The J gene is TRBJ1-4, the V gene TRBV7-8, with D unresolved. CDR3 size: 13 residues. Germline loops: CDR1 SGHVS, CDR2 FQNEAQ. V shed 4 bases and J shed 8 bases, with 11 bases lying between them. In nucleotides, the CDR3 is TGTGCCAGCAGCTCACCGTCGGGCGAAAAACTGTTTTTT. Its protein is CASSSPSGEKLFF.

The sample holds many counts of this clonotype. This chain joins TRBV27 and TRBJ1-1; D gene uncertain. There are 14 residues in the CDR3. Germline loops: CDR1 MNHEY, CDR2 SMNVEV (reference sequence). V lost 6 bases and J lost 6, with 17 bases in between. In DNA, the CDR3 is TGTGCCAGCAGCCCCAACAGTCGCGGCGCTGAAGCTTTCTTT. This gives the protein CASSPNSRGAEAFF.

This clonotype was recorded at least ten times. The chain employs TRBV29-1 and TRBJ2-3, with 11 bases matching TRBD1. Looked up from germline, CDR1 is SQVTM and CDR2 is ANQGSEA. CDR3 length: 17 residues. Germline trimming cut 2 bases from V and 4 bases from J; bases unmatched to any gene: 11. This CDR3 is CSVEWVSGTGGADTQYF. CDR3 nucleotides: TGCAGCGTTGAATGGGTGTCCGGGACAGGGGGGGCAGATACGCAGTATTTT.

Only a few counts were recorded for this clonotype. This sequence joins TRBV6-4 and TRBJ2-1; 8 nucleotides agree with TRBD2. The V gene end was trimmed by 4 bases and the J gene end by 5 bases; junction bases not matched to a gene: 7. CDR3 length: 15 residues. Germline values: CDR1 MRHNA, CDR2 SNTAGT. The DNA for the CDR3 is TGTGCCAGCAGTGTTTCGGGGGGGCCCAACAATGAGCAGTTCTTC. It translates to CASSVSGGPNNEQFF.

This clonotype has only one observation. The chain couples TRBV3-1 to TRBJ2-3, with TRBD2 identical over 9 bases. Trimming at V came to 4 bases and at J to 7 bases, leaving 15 bases not matched to a gene. CDR1 and CDR2 from the germline V gene are LGHDT and YNNKEL (reference sequence). The CDR3 sequence is 17 residues long. CDR3 residues: CASSPRGGGAFRNTQYF. The CDR3, as DNA: TGTGCCAGCAGCCCTCGGGGCGGGGGGGCTTTTCGCAATACGCAGTATTTT.

This clonotype was counted ten times or more. The chain couples TRBV9 to TRBJ1-2, with TRBD1 matching 7 bases. The CDR3 covers 15 residues. Unmatched junction bases numbered 9, after V lost 3 bases and J lost 4 bases. Germline CDR1 SGDLS, CDR2 YYNGEE. In nucleotides, the CDR3 is TGTGCCAGCAGCGAATGGGACAGCCTAATCTATGGCTACACCTTC. Translation gives CASSEWDSLIYGYTF.

This clonotype has ten or more counts. The rearrangement joins TRBV7-9 to TRBJ2-3; TRBD1 matches at 7 bases. Germline CDR1 SEHNR, CDR2 FQNEAQ (reference sequence). After removal of 5 bases from V and 3 bases from J, the junction contained 5 bases not matched to a gene. The CDR3 is 14 amino acids. The CDR3 is CASSLDRVTDTQYF. Written as DNA, the CDR3 is TGTGCCAGCAGCCTAGACAGGGTTACAGATACGCAGTATTTT.

There are many counts of this clonotype. The chain has TRBV2 and TRBJ2-7; weak D call: TRBD1 (6 bases). Per the germline V gene, CDR1 is SNHLY and CDR2 is FYNNEI. V dropped 9 bases and J dropped 2 bases, with 14 bases sitting between them. The CDR3 spans 13 residues. CDR3 nucleotide sequence: TGTGCCAGTGATAGACAGGATGCCTACGAGCAGTACTTC. This gives the protein CASDRQDAYEQYF.

This clonotype was found many times. V is TRBV12-3 or TRBV12-4 and J is TRBJ2-1, with TRBD2 matching 9 bases. Trimming at V came to 2 bases and at J to 3 bases, leaving 2 bases not matched to a gene. CDR3 length: 15 amino acids. CDR3 DNA: TGTGCCAGCAGTTTATCAGCGGGGGGCTACAATGAGCAGTTCTTC. Encoded protein: CASSLSAGGYNEQFF.

This clonotype was recorded at least ten times. The rearrangement links TRBV7-9 to TRBJ2-5; tentatively, D is TRBD2 (6 bases). V dropped 4 bases and J dropped 0 bases, with 18 bases sitting between them. The CDR3 has 17 residues. In germline, CDR1 is SEHNR, CDR2 FQNEAQ (reference sequence). CDR3 bases: TGTGCCAGCAGCTCACTTTCGGGACTCTCGTACCAAGAGACCCAGTACTTC. As protein: CASSSLSGLSYQETQYF.

The chain uses TRBV2 and TRBJ2-5, with TRBD2 matching 15 bases. V was clipped by 4 bases and J by 1 base; unmatched bases: 4. The germline gives CDR1 SNHLY, CDR2 FYNNEI. The CDR3 length is 17 residues. The CDR3 region has the DNA TGTGCCAGCAGTGGAATGGGACTAGCGGGGGGCCAAGAGACCCAGTACTTC. Residues: CASSGMGLAGGQETQYF. Full variable domain (rest looked up from reference TRBV2 and TRBJ2-5): EPEVTQTPSHQVTQMGQEVILRCVPISNHLYFYWYRQILGQKVEFLVSFYNNEISEKSEIFDDQFSVERPDGSNFTLKIRSTKLEDSAMYFCASSGMGLAGGQETQYFGPGTRLLVL.

The sample holds many counts of this clonotype. The chain uses TRBV5-6 and TRBJ2-3, with TRBD2 as a possible D gene (5 bases). V gave up 8 bases and J gave up 2 bases, with 12 bases separating them. Per germline, CDR1 SGHDT and CDR2 YYEEEE. The CDR3 has 13 amino acids. CDR3 DNA: TGTGCCAGTAAACTAGGTAACACAGATACGCAGTATTTT. Protein sequence: CASKLGNTDTQYF.

This clonotype was recorded at least ten times. This chain links TRBV5-1 with TRBJ1-3; TRBD1 is a possible D gene (5 bases). V lost 4 bases to trimming and J lost 0 bases, with 11 bases between them. CDR1 SGHRS and CDR2 YFSETQ come from the germline V gene. There are 15 residues in the CDR3. CDR3: CASSTGRSSGNTIYF. For the CDR3, the DNA is TGCGCCAGCAGCACAGGACGAAGCTCTGGAAACACCATATATTTT.

There are a few counts of this clonotype. The chain recombines TRBV12-3 or TRBV12-4 with TRBJ2-1, with D unclear. V shed 3 bases and J shed 5 bases, with 20 bases lying between them. This CDR3 contains 17 residues. In nucleotides, the CDR3 is TGTGCCAGCAGTTTCTTGCCAACTCATCGAATCAACAATGAGCAGTTCTTC. This codes for CASSFLPTHRINNEQFF.

This clonotype was detected ten times or more. This chain joins TRBV6-2 or TRBV6-3 and TRBJ2-1; 7 bases are shared with TRBD2. The CDR3 has 19 amino acids. CDR1 is MNHEY, CDR2 SVGEGT, per germline. After removal of 0 bases from V and 3 bases from J, the junction contained 14 bases not matched to a gene. This chain's CDR3 is CASSYSHSFSGPLYNEQFF. The CDR3, as DNA: TGTGCCAGCAGTTACTCGCACTCTTTTAGCGGGCCCCTCTACAATGAGCAGTTCTTC.

The chain employs TRBV29-1 and TRBJ2-7; D is possibly TRBD1 (5 bases). Per the germline V gene, CDR1 is SQVTM and CDR2 is ANQGSEA. This CDR3 spans 14 amino acids. Deletions cut 4 bases from V and 4 bases from J, with 17 bases between. CDR3 loop: CSVAPTEEFYEQYF. CDR3 coding DNA: TGCAGCGTTGCGCCGACAGAGGAATTTTACGAGCAGTACTTC.

This clonotype was counted many times. This chain links TRBV7-9 with TRBJ2-1, with 7 bases that match TRBD2. Trimming cost V 1 base and J 7 bases; bases outside gene matches: 16. From germline, CDR1 is SEHNR and CDR2 FQNEAQ (reference sequence). This CDR3 has 18 amino acids. CDR3 amino acids: CASSLGSPSGEGTNEQFF. DNA of the CDR3: TGTGCCAGCAGCTTAGGGTCCCCTAGCGGCGAAGGGACTAATGAGCAGTTCTTC.